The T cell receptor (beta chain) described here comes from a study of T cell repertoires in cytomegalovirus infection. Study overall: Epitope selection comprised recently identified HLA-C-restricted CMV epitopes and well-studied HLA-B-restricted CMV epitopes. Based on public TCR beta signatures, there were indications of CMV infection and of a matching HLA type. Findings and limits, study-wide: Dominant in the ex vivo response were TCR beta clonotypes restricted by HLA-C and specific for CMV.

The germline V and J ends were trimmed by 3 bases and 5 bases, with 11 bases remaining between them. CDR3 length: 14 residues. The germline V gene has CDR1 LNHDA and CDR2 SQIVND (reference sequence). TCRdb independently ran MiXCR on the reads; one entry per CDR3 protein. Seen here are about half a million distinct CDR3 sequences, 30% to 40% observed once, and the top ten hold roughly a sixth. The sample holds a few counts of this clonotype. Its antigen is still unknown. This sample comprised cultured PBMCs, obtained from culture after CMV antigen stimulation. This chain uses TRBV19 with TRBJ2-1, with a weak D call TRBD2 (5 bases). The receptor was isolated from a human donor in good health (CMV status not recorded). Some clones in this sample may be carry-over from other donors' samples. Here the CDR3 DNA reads TGTGCCAGTAGTATGGGCGGACTGAACAATGAGCAGTTCTTC. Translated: CASSMGGLNNEQFF. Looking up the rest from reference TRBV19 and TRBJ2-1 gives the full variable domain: DGGITQSPKYLFRKEGQNVTLSCEQNLNHDAMYWYRQDPGQGLRLIYYSQIVNDFQKGDIAEGYSVSREKKESFPLTVTSAQKNPTAFYLCASSMGGLNNEQFFGPGTRLTVL.